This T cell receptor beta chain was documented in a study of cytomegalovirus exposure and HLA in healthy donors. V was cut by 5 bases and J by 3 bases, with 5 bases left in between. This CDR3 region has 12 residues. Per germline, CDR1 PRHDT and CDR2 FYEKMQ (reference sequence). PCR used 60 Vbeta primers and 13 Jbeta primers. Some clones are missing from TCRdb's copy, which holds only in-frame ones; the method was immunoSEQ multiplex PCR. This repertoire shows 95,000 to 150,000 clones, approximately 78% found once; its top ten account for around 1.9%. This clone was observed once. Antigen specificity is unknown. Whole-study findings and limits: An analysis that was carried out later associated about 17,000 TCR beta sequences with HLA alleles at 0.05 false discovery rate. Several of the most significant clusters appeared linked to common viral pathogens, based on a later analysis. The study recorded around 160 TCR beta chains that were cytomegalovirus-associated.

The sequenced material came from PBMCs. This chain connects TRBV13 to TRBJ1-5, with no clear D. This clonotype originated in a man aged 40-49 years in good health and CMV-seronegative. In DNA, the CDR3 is TGTGCCAGCAGCCTCCCCAATCAGCCCCAGCATTTT. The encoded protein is CASSLPNQPQHF.